The rows below give T cell receptor beta chains drawn from one sample of a study of blood T cell repertoires in COVID-19. Repertoires were generated with immunoSEQ multiplex PCR, while TCRdb's copy carries only in-frame clones and drops some. The table includes roughly 160,000 clones, around 87% detected once. The sample taken for sequencing was peripheral blood. These receptors were taken from a young man with acute or convalescent COVID-19. The CDR3 runs from the conserved cysteine through the conserved F or W. Only part of the rows carry a size: once, few, many, or a class if the clone is expanded.

cdr3_aa clone_size v_call
CASSWGGYEETQYF once TRBV5-1
CASNEANQPQHF . TRBV2
CATSRDLENEKLFF . TRBV15
CASSLEGGGNQPQHF . TRBV5-1
CASSLPRAGTGELFF once TRBV13
CASSSRPGFGYTF . TRBV27
CAWSVGGYNSPLHF few TRBV30
CATSQGNYGYTF few TRBV24-1
CASSLGLAGGRGDTQYF . TRBV7-2
CASSTRTGLNTEAFF . TRBV19
CASGTGFGEQYF few TRBV10-1
CASSSSGRARGTDTQYF . TRBV5-4
CASSLDSRRQGANRTYGYTF once TRBV5-1
CASTNEASTDTQYF . TRBV7-3
CASSRRGIDTQYF . TRBV5-6
CASSLGQGVDYGYTF . TRBV5-1
CASSLRRAGEQTEAFF . TRBV7-9